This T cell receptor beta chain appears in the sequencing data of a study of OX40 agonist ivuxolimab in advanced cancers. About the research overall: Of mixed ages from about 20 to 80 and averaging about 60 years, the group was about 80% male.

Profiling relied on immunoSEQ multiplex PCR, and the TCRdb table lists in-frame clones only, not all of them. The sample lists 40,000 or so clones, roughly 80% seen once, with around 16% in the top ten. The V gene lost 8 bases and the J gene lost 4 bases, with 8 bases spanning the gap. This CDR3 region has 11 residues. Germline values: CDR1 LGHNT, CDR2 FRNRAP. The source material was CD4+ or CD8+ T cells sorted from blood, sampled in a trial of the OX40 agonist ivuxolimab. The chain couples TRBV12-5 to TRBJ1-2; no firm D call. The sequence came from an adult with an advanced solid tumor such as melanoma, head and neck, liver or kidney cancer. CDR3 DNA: TGTGCTAGTAGCGCGGCCTATGGCTACACCTTC. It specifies CASSAAYGYTF.